The 5 T cell receptor beta chains listed next were all sequenced from one sample in a study of spatial heterogeneity in lung cancer (dated by TCRdb to between 2018 and 2021). The library was prepared using 5' RACE. Data came from a NextSeq 500. Using fastp trimming at Q25 and MiXCR clonotype assembly, TCRdb reanalyzed the public sequencing data and kept in-frame beta chains. Each record represents a unique CDR3 protein, reported with the most common genes and DNA among its rows. Recorded for this sample are around 92,000 distinct CDR3 sequences; 9.5% to 15% of them occurred a single time. Under 50% of the sample rests with the top ten. The time point label for this specimen denotes: sample taken at primary tumor resection. The sample here was PBMCs, taken at surgery. Source of these receptors: a male donor with early-stage non-small cell lung cancer.

A few counts support this clonotype. This chain connects TRBV7-9 to TRBJ1-2; no reliable D call. The CDR3 extends over 16 amino acids. CDR1 SEHNR and CDR2 FQNEAQ come from the germline V gene (reference sequence). Trimming cost V 5 bases and J 0 bases, with 16 bases left between them. The CDR3 reads CASSRDSPKANYGYTF. The CDR3 nucleotides are TGTGCCAGCAGCCGAGATTCGCCGAAAGCTAACTATGGCTACACCTTC.

The CDR3 loop reads CASSSQTWRGPDTQYF. DNA of the CDR3: TGTGCCAGCAGTTCCCAGACATGGCGCGGACCAGATACGCAGTATTTT. This chain uses TRBV12-3 or TRBV12-4 with TRBJ2-3; no definite D call. The CDR3 consists of 16 residues. Trimming cost V 4 bases and J 4 bases, with 18 bases left between them.

In DNA, the CDR3 is TGTGCCAGCAGCCAAGAGCGGACAAGGCTCTACAATGAGCAGTTCTTC. This codes for CASSQERTRLYNEQFF. The rearrangement uses TRBV14 and TRBJ2-1; a weak D match, TRBD1 (5 bases). Germline V CDR1 and CDR2: SGHDN, FVKESK. This CDR3 comprises 16 residues. V shed 0 bases and J shed 3 bases, with 12 bases lying between them.

J is TRBJ2-7 and V is TRBV20-1, with TRBD1 as a possible D gene (5 bases). V lost 7 bases and J lost 0, with 13 bases in between. The CDR3 sequence is 13 residues long. CDR1 is DFQATT and CDR2 is SNEGSKA in the germline V gene (reference sequence). The CDR3 region is CSGEDTFSYEQYF. The CDR3 nucleotides are TGCAGTGGCGAGGACACCTTCTCCTACGAGCAGTACTTC.

The table lists this clonotype with a few counts. The genes are TRBV7-2 and TRBJ2-7; possibly TRBD1 or TRBD2 for D (6 bases each). Germline V gives CDR1 SGHTA, CDR2 FQGNSA. V was shortened by 2 bases and J by 6 bases, with 17 bases between the two germline ends. CDR3 size: 15 residues. CDR3 nucleotide sequence: TGTGCCAGCAGCTTATCCTCGTCGGGGGCAACCGAGCAGTACTTC. This gives the protein CASSLSSSGATEQYF.